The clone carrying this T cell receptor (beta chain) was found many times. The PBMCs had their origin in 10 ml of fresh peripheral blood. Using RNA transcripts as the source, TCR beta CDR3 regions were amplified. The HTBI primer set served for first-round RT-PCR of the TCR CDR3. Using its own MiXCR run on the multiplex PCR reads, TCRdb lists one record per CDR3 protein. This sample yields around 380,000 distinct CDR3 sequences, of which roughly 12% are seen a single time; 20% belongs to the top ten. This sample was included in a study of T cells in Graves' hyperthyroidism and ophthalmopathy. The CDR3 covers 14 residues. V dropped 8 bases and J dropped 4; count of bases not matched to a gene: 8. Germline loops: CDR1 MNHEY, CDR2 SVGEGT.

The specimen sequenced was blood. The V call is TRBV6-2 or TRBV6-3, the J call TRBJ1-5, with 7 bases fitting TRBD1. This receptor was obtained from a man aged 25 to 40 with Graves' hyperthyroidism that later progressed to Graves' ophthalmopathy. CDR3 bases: TGTGCCAGCGGACAGGATTGGGAGAATCAGCCCCAGCATTTT. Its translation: CASGQDWENQPQHF.